This T cell receptor beta chain was sequenced in a study of tumor-infiltrating lymphocytes in primary liver carcinoma. The wider study: Participating patients were men and women between 30 and 69 years old. General study results and limits: Lower overlap was observed for tumor-adjacent and tumor-blood pairs relative to tumor region pairs. Samples, which were bulk and unsorted, did not allow CD4+ and CD8+ repertoires to be compared.

Concerning this clonotype: No antigen is known for it. Compared with germline, one end of the junction differs, possibly owing to a read error.

Unsorted whole blood yielded blood RNA, and germline DNA was extracted as well. Patients in the cohort were treatment-naive and living with chronic HBV infection. With a constant-region primer, TCR beta cDNA was made from roughly 500 ng of total RNA. Library construction for TCR beta comprised three nested multiplex PCR rounds performed with slightly modified ARM-PCR. Researchers ran the first two PCR rounds for roughly 10 cycles each with TRBV1-TRBV30 forward primers and a C-beta reverse primer. TCRdb re-analysed the multiplex PCR reads in MiXCR, keeping a single row per CDR3 protein. The table includes about 310,000 distinct CDR3 sequences, 65% detected once. CDR1 SGHNT and CDR2 YYREEE come from the germline V gene (reference sequence). The CDR3 contains 15 residues.

The genes are TRBV5-4 and TRBJ2-7; D gene unclear. Sequencing input: peripheral blood. This clonotype was sampled from a man aged 40-50 years with primary liver carcinoma and hepatitis B virus infection. CDR3 in DNA: TGTGTCAGCAGCTTATTCGCTGGCCCCTCCTACGAACAGTACTTC. Protein product: CVSSLFAGPSYEQYF.